What follows are 15 T cell receptor beta chains derived from one specimen sequenced in a study of CD8+ T cells in alopecia areata. The sequencing template was cDNA reverse transcribed from extracted RNA. Clones were sequenced by immunoSEQ multiplex PCR, and TCRdb holds only the in-frame ones, with some missing. The sample contains roughly 200,000 clones, about 61% of which appear only once. The sequencing sample was made of CD8+ T cells sorted from blood. Receptor source: a human donor in good health.

The chain recombines TRBV10-3 with TRBJ1-4, with a tentative D call TRBD1 (6 bases). The V gene lost 3 bases and the J gene lost 5 bases, with 10 bases spanning the gap. The CDR3 runs to 14 residues. Germline lookup yields CDR1 ENHRY and CDR2 SYGVKD. The CDR3 region is CAISDGQKNEKLFF. The CDR3 nucleotides read TGTGCCATCAGTGACGGACAGAAAAATGAAAAACTGTTTTTT.

The chain uses TRBV2 and TRBJ2-7; TRBD1 or TRBD2 may be the D gene (6 bases each). Germline values: CDR1 SNHLY, CDR2 FYNNEI. V dropped 2 bases and J dropped 2 bases, with 10 bases sitting between them. The CDR3 is 14 residues long. Here the CDR3 reads CASSETGATYEQYF. As DNA, the CDR3 is TGTGCCAGCAGTGAAACGGGGGCGACCTACGAGCAGTACTTC.

This clone showed up just a few times. V is TRBV5-1 and J is TRBJ2-6, with no clear D. CDR1 is SGHRS and CDR2 is YFSETQ in the germline V gene. Trimming took off 3 bases at V and 0 bases at J, with 4 bases between the two ends. This CDR3 is 14 amino acids long. The CDR3 loop reads CASSYSSGANVLTF. The CDR3 region has the DNA TGCGCCAGCAGCTATAGCTCTGGGGCCAACGTCCTGACTTTC.

This clone was seen only a few times. V and J are TRBV29-1 and TRBJ2-3; no reliable D call. The CDR3 consists of 16 residues. Per the germline V gene, CDR1 is SQVTM and CDR2 is ANQGSEA. Trimming took off 2 bases at V and 8 bases at J, with 23 bases between the two ends. The CDR3 here is CSVELGNTGLDGTQYF. As DNA, the CDR3 is TGCAGCGTTGAACTCGGAAACACGGGTTTAGATGGTACGCAGTATTTT.

The rearrangement uses TRBV25-1 and TRBJ1-1; tentatively, D is TRBD1 (6 bases). Germline V gives CDR1 MGHDK, CDR2 SYGVNS. V dropped 7 bases and J dropped 2 bases, with 14 bases sitting between them. The CDR3 has 14 amino acids. CDR3 bases: TGTGCCAGCACGCCAGGGGCAGGAAACACTGAAGCTTTCTTT. Its protein is CASTPGAGNTEAFF.

The gene calls are TRBV9 and TRBJ1-1, with D unresolved. CDR3 size: 13 residues. V was cut by 0 bases and J by 7 bases, with 10 bases left in between. Per the germline V gene, CDR1 is SGDLS and CDR2 is YYNGEE. CDR3: CASSVGGKGEAFF. Written as DNA, the CDR3 is TGTGCCAGCAGCGTAGGGGGAAAGGGTGAAGCTTTCTTT.

This rearrangement joins TRBV25-1 to TRBJ2-2; maybe TRBD2 (5 bases). CDR1 MGHDK and CDR2 SYGVNS come from the germline V gene. V was shortened by 3 bases and J by 11 bases, with 13 bases between the two germline ends. This CDR3 spans 13 amino acids. CDR3 region: CASSEFETGELFF. The CDR3 nucleotides read TGTGCCAGCAGTGAGTTCGAGACGGGAGAGCTGTTTTTT.

The chain has TRBV9 and TRBJ1-1; the D is unclear. The CDR3 extends over 14 amino acids. Germline V gene sequence: CDR1 SGDLS, CDR2 YYNGEE. The V end lost 0 bases, the J end lost 4 bases, and 10 bases lay between the germline ends. The CDR3 sequence is CASSVVPGPTEAFF. In DNA, the CDR3 is TGTGCCAGCAGCGTAGTACCGGGTCCCACTGAAGCTTTCTTT.

The gene calls are TRBV5-1 and TRBJ2-7; no definite D call. CDR1 and CDR2 from the germline V gene are SGHRS and YFSETQ. The CDR3 consists of 14 residues. The V end was cut by 4 bases, the J end by 7 bases, with 18 bases between. In nucleotides, the CDR3 is TGCGCCAGCAGCAGCGACCGACGTCCCTGGGAGCAGTACTTC. It specifies CASSSDRRPWEQYF.

V gene TRBV29-1 combines with J gene TRBJ1-2, with TRBD1 matching over 10 bases. The CDR3 covers 15 residues. CDR1 and CDR2 from the germline V gene are SQVTM and ANQGSEA. V lost 3 bases to trimming and J lost 3 bases; unmatched junction nucleotides: 7. The DNA of the CDR3 is TGCAGCGTTGACGTCCCGGGACAGGGGTACTATGGCTACACCTTC. It codes for CSVDVPGQGYYGYTF.

This chain joins TRBV4-1 and TRBJ2-1, with 7 bases matching TRBD2. V gave up 2 bases and J gave up 4 bases; unmatched junction bases: 11. The CDR3 runs to 17 residues. Germline loops: CDR1 MGHRA, CDR2 YSYEKL. The CDR3 loop is CASSQWALGEGYNEQFF. DNA for the CDR3: TGCGCCAGCAGCCAATGGGCCTTGGGGGAGGGATACAATGAGCAGTTCTTC.

This clone was found a few times. The rearrangement links TRBV19 to TRBJ2-7, with D possibly called TRBD1 or TRBD2 (6 bases each). This CDR3 contains 14 residues. V was trimmed by 3 bases and J by 3 bases, leaving 12 bases between them. Looked up from germline, CDR1 is LNHDA and CDR2 is SQIVND (reference sequence). The CDR3 DNA follows: TGTGCCAGTAGTATCCCGGGGGCGAACTACGAGCAGTACTTC. It yields the protein CASSIPGANYEQYF.

This chain connects TRBV30 to TRBJ2-7, with TRBD2 matching 8 bases. With V trimmed by 1 base and J by 3 bases, 5 bases remained unmatched. Per the germline V gene, CDR1 is GTSNPN and CDR2 is SVGIG (reference sequence). The CDR3 is made up of 14 amino acids. CDR3: CAWSAGAGGYEQYF. DNA for the CDR3: TGTGCCTGGAGTGCTGGGGCGGGAGGCTACGAGCAGTACTTC. The full variable domain, completed using reference TRBV30 and TRBJ2-7, is SQTIHQWPATLVQPVGSPLSLECTVEGTSNPNLYWYRQAAGRGLQLLFYSVGIGQISSEVPQNLSASRPQDRQFILSSKKLLLSDSGFYLCAWSAGAGGYEQYFGPGTRLTVT.

J is TRBJ1-5 and V is TRBV27; D gene unclear. The CDR3 runs 15 residues. V was cut by 3 bases and J by 1 base, with 10 bases left in between. Germline CDR1 and CDR2: MNHEY and SMNVEV (reference sequence). The CDR3 is CASSFKGMSNQPQHF. CDR3 nucleotides: TGTGCCAGCAGTTTTAAAGGTATGAGCAATCAGCCCCAGCATTTT.

The J gene is TRBJ2-2, the V gene TRBV7-8, with TRBD2 matching over 9 bases. The J segment lost 6 bases and the V segment lost 6 bases, leaving 8 bases of the junction unmatched. CDR1 SGHVS and CDR2 FQNEAQ come from the germline V gene. The CDR3 extends over 15 amino acids. The CDR3 DNA reads TGTGCCAGCAGTAGGGAGGGACTAGCATCCGGGGAGCTGTTTTTT. Protein sequence: CASSREGLASGELFF.